Below, 21 T cell receptor beta chains from the same sample are listed, as sequenced in a study of T cells in tumors after PD-1 blockade. Profiled with immunoSEQ multiplex PCR; TCRdb holds only in-frame clones, not every one. The table shows roughly 20,000 clones, with 81% occurring only once. The specimen was PBMCs, collected after anti-PD-1 therapy. The receptors shown here come from a human donor with advanced basal cell or squamous cell carcinoma (not recorded which).

As for this clone: The germline gene is not matched at one end of the junction; a read error may be the cause. V usage is TRBV6-5 and J usage is TRBJ2-5; D gene uncertain. CDR1 and CDR2 from the germline V gene are MNHEY and SVGAGI. CDR3 length: 15 amino acids. CDR3 bases: TGTGCCAGCAGTAACTCCCTAGAACCCCAAGAGACCCAGTACTTC. Its protein product is CASSNSLEPQETQYF.

The sample holds a few counts of this clone. V and J are TRBV11-3 and TRBJ2-1; D uncertain. The CDR3 consists of 15 residues. Germline lookup yields CDR1 SGHNT and CDR2 YENEEA. Trimming left V 2 bases short and J 0 bases short, with 8 bases between. The CDR3 loop is CASSLSRSSYNEQFF. The DNA for the CDR3 is TGTGCCAGCAGCTTATCCCGGAGCTCCTACAATGAGCAGTTCTTC.

This sequence joins TRBV7-9 and TRBJ2-1, with D possibly TRBD1 on 5 matching bases. Germline V lookup: CDR1 SEHNR, CDR2 FQNEAQ (reference sequence). There are 17 residues in the CDR3. The germline V and J ends were trimmed by 4 bases and 8 bases, with 24 bases remaining between them. The CDR3 coding sequence is TGTGCCAGCAGCTCCAATAGGGGCAGGGCCCTCAGGGATGAGCAGTTCTTC. This codes for CASSSNRGRALRDEQFF.

The V and J genes are TRBV4-1 and TRBJ2-5; D ambiguous. CDR1 and CDR2 from the germline V gene are MGHRA and YSYEKL. The CDR3 extends over 13 amino acids. Trimming shortened V by 2 bases and J by 4 bases, and 8 bases separated the two germline ends. For the CDR3, the DNA is TGCGCCAGCAGCCAACCCACGCGAGAGACCCAGTACTTC. Its translation: CASSQPTRETQYF.

As to this clone: One junction end does not reproduce the germline sequence, and a read error may be involved. This chain connects TRBV3-1 (or the pseudogene TRBV3-2) to TRBJ1-3; maybe TRBD1 (5 bases). The germline gives CDR1 LGHDT, CDR2 YNNKEL (reference sequence). There are 16 residues in the CDR3. In nucleotides, the CDR3 is TGTGCCAGCAGTCAAGTATCGGGGGGGAGCGGAAACACCATATATTTT. This translates into CASSQVSGGSGNTIYF.

The V gene is TRBV5-8, the J gene TRBJ1-1, with D possibly being TRBD1 (5 bases). There are 15 residues in the CDR3. Per the germline V gene, CDR1 is SGHTS and CDR2 is YDEGEE. V shed 2 bases and J shed 4 bases, with 15 bases lying between them. The CDR3 loop is CASSFRDRGGTEAFF. In DNA form, the CDR3 reads TGTGCCAGCAGCTTCCGGGACCGCGGCGGCACTGAAGCTTTCTTT.

The chain couples TRBV27 to TRBJ2-3; TRBD2 matches 12 bases. Trimming took 3 bases from V and 5 from J; bases not matched to a gene: 3. The germline CDR1 and CDR2 sequences are MNHEY and SMNVEV (reference sequence). This CDR3 region has 15 residues. The CDR3 DNA is TGTGCCAGCAGTTTTCTAGCGGGGGGGAAAGATACGCAGTATTTT. Translating it yields CASSFLAGGKDTQYF.

This clone was found a few times. J is TRBJ1-5 and V is TRBV7-8, with a tentative D call TRBD1 (6 bases). V lost 5 bases to trimming and J lost 4 bases, with 9 bases between them. CDR1 SGHVS and CDR2 FQNEAQ come from the germline V gene. The CDR3 length is 13 residues. CDR3 DNA sequence: TGTGCCAGCAGCGACAGGCAGAATCAGCCCCAGCATTTT. It specifies CASSDRQNQPQHF.

This chain links TRBV3-1 (or the pseudogene TRBV3-2) with TRBJ1-3, with 7 bases fitting TRBD1. V was pared by 0 bases and J by 0 bases, with 8 bases of the junction left unmatched. Per germline, CDR1 LGHDT and CDR2 YNNKEL (reference sequence). CDR3 size: 18 residues. CDR3 nucleotide sequence: TGTGCCAGCAGCCAAGAAGACCGTGGACAGGCCTCTGGAAACACCATATATTTT. This codes for CASSQEDRGQASGNTIYF.

The gene calls are TRBV5-1 and TRBJ2-1; D not resolved. Germline assignment: CDR1 SGHRS and CDR2 YFSETQ. Between the trimmed V and J ends, which lost 0 bases and 9 bases, there was a span of 10 bases. The CDR3 totals 13 residues. The CDR3 bases are TGCGCCAGCAGCTTGGGAGGCCCGACTGAGCAGTTCTTC. Encoded protein: CASSLGGPTEQFF. Together with reference TRBV5-1 and TRBJ2-1, the CDR3 gives the full variable domain: KAGVTQTPRYLIKTRGQQVTLSCSPISGHRSVSWYQQTPGQGLQFLFEYFSETQRNKGNFPGRFSGRQFSNSRSEMNVSTLELGDSALYLCASSLGGPTEQFFGPGTRLTVL.

The rearrangement joins TRBV6-4 to TRBJ2-3; TRBD1 aligns across 9 bases. Trimming took 4 bases from V and 4 from J; bases not matched to a gene: 3. This CDR3 region has 14 residues. The germline CDR1 and CDR2 sequences are MRHNA and SNTAGT. The CDR3: CASSAGQGSDTQYF. The CDR3 DNA is TGTGCCAGCAGTGCCGGACAGGGGTCAGATACGCAGTATTTT.

About this clone: The sample carries other DNA sequences with the same CDR3. The V and J genes are TRBV18 and TRBJ1-5, with a possible D match to TRBD1 (6 bases). Germline CDR1 reads KGHSH; CDR2 reads LQKENI. This CDR3 is 15 amino acids long. V shed 2 bases and J shed 2 bases, with 10 bases lying between them. DNA of the CDR3: TGTGCCAGCTCACCATCAGGGGATGGCAATCAGCCCCAGCATTTT. This codes for CASSPSGDGNQPQHF.

The rearrangement links TRBV5-1 to TRBJ2-3; D not resolved. V was shortened by 0 bases and J by 1 base, with 6 bases between the two germline ends. Germline V lookup: CDR1 SGHRS, CDR2 YFSETQ. The CDR3 sequence is 14 residues long. CDR3 residues: CASSLAGGTDTQYF. The CDR3 nucleotides are TGCGCCAGCAGCTTGGCAGGTGGCACAGATACGCAGTATTTT. Complete variable domain (other parts from reference TRBV5-1 and TRBJ2-3): KAGVTQTPRYLIKTRGQQVTLSCSPISGHRSVSWYQQTPGQGLQFLFEYFSETQRNKGNFPGRFSGRQFSNSRSEMNVSTLELGDSALYLCASSLAGGTDTQYFGPGTRLTVL.

This rearrangement joins TRBV27 to TRBJ2-1, with a weak D call TRBD2 (5 bases). Per germline, CDR1 MNHEY and CDR2 SMNVEV (reference sequence). Trimming pared 5 bases from V and 5 bases from J, leaving 13 bases between. This CDR3 contains 14 residues. The CDR3 loop reads CASSPLLDDNEQFF. CDR3 coding DNA: TGTGCCAGCAGTCCCTTACTAGACGACAATGAGCAGTTCTTC.

This clone was detected only a few times. The chain links TRBV7-9 to TRBJ2-7, with 8 positions matching TRBD1. The V and J ends lost 5 bases and 6 bases, in that order; junction bases with no gene match: 3. This CDR3 contains 12 residues. Germline V gene data show CDR1 as SEHNR and CDR2 as FQNEAQ (reference sequence). The chain's CDR3 is CASSPTGAEQYF. The CDR3 coding sequence is TGTGCCAGCAGCCCGACAGGGGCCGAGCAGTACTTC.

The V call is TRBV7-9, the J call TRBJ2-5, with a possible D match to TRBD2 (5 bases). The CDR3 spans 16 residues. Trimming shortened V by 5 bases and J by 1 base, and 17 bases separated the two germline ends. Germline CDR1 is SEHNR and CDR2 is FQNEAQ (reference sequence). Here the CDR3 reads CASSPLLERSQETQYF. In nucleotides, the CDR3 is TGTGCCAGCAGCCCCCTTTTAGAGCGGAGCCAAGAGACCCAGTACTTC.

The V call is TRBV6-6, the J call TRBJ2-7, with TRBD2 matching 7 bases. CDR3 size: 15 residues. V trimming: 0 bases; J trimming: 2 bases; junction bases outside the gene matches: 4. The germline V gene has CDR1 MNHNY and CDR2 SVGAGI (reference sequence). The CDR3 region has the DNA TGTGCCAGCAGTTACTCGAGCCTAGCGGCCTACGAGCAGTACTTC. Protein product: CASSYSSLAAYEQYF.

This clone was observed once. This rearrangement joins TRBV15 to TRBJ1-2, with D possibly being TRBD1 (5 bases). Trimming removed 0 bases at V and 7 bases at J, with 15 bases between. The CDR3 extends over 15 amino acids. Germline CDR1 LNHNV, CDR2 YYDKDF (reference sequence). CDR3 loop: CATSRDRDAVVGYTF. CDR3 nucleotides: TGTGCCACCAGCAGAGACCGGGACGCAGTTGTTGGCTACACCTTC.

The chain uses TRBV2 and TRBJ2-7, with D uncertain. This CDR3 has 15 residues. Germline assignment: CDR1 SNHLY and CDR2 FYNNEI. Trimming removed 6 bases from V and 3 bases from J, with 18 bases in between. CDR3 residues: CASSQMDLLFYEQYF. As DNA, the CDR3 is TGTGCCAGCAGCCAGATGGACCTCCTTTTCTACGAGCAGTACTTC.

The chain recombines TRBV28 with TRBJ2-1; 7 nucleotides agree with TRBD2. V lost 8 bases and J lost 9; bases outside the gene matches: 16. CDR3 length: 15 residues. CDR1 and CDR2 (germline): MDHEN, SYDVKM. The CDR3 here is CASFFPPAGYGEQFF. The DNA for the CDR3 is TGTGCCAGCTTCTTTCCCCCAGCGGGATACGGTGAGCAGTTCTTC.

This clone came up once. The J gene is TRBJ2-1, the V gene TRBV19, with 7 bases that match TRBD2. The CDR3 totals 15 residues. Germline-derived CDR1 and CDR2 are LNHDA and SQIVND (reference sequence). V was clipped by 1 base and J by 9 bases; unmatched bases: 9. The CDR3 DNA reads TGTGCCAGTAGTATAGGTCGAAGCGGGATAGGTGAGCAGTTCTTC. Translated: CASSIGRSGIGEQFF.